This T cell receptor beta chain was profiled in a study of CD8+ T cells in alopecia areata (dated by TCRdb to the late 2010s). As for the study more broadly: The treated patients, all with moderate-to-severe alopecia areata, were enrolled in an open-label pilot trial of oral tofacitinib given at 5 to 10 mg twice daily. Human TCRbeta sequencing covered scalp tissue and sorted CD4+ and CD8+ peripheral blood T cells from patchy and totalis/universalis alopecia areata patients and healthy controls. Clonality in the scalp was compared among normal scalp (n=4), patchy alopecia areata scalp (n=8), and alopecia totalis/universalis scalp (n=8). The study used high-throughput TCRbeta sequencing to examine T cell clonal expansion in alopecia areata, in both the C3H/HeJ mouse model and human patients. Tofacitinib-treated patients had biopsies at baseline and at 4 and 24 weeks of treatment, with a later scalp biopsy in several patients. Tofacitinib was administered for 6 to 18 months, and 6 months of follow-up off drug were then conducted to assess delayed response and recurrence. TCRbeta CDR3 regions were amplified by immunoSEQ multiplex PCR with 35 Vbeta forward and 13 Jbeta reverse primers. Disease severity in treated patients was measured with the SALT score, which quantifies the percentage of affected scalp surface area. RNA was obtained with the PAXgene miRNA kit for fixed scalp, the miRNeasy kit for PBMCs, and the RNeasy kit for mouse skin.

This clone was counted only a few times. It lacks a known antigen. Within one base of it there is no much larger clone, and no base qualities were kept. In light of the paper, this sample's treatment or condition label describes: oral pan-JAK inhibitor, 5-10 mg twice daily. Lesional scalp punch biopsies and peripheral blood were obtained from alopecia areata patients. PBMCs were isolated by density centrifugation and stained for CD3, CD4 and CD8, after which CD4+ and CD8+ T cells were sorted on a FACSAria. Library generation was performed with the immunoSEQ multiplex PCR assay. RNA was extracted from all samples and reverse transcribed into cDNA, which served as template for TCR sequencing. First-strand cDNA was synthesized using SuperScript III with a 2:1 mix of oligo-dT and random hexamers. A synthetic immune receptor repertoire was used to measure amplification bias, and any remaining bias was corrected computationally. Under the source paper's analysis protocol: After raw reads were preprocessed to remove errors, the CDR3 was defined following IMGT conventions as running from the conserved cysteine to phenylalanine. Clonality was computed by normalizing Shannon entropy by log2 of the number of productive unique TCRs and subtracting the result from 1. Scalp TCRbeta sequences were cross-referenced with sorted blood CD4 and CD8 repertoires so that the CD4 or CD8 identity of scalp clones could be inferred. What TCRdb holds here is the immuneACCESS table cut down to in-frame rearrangements. Part of the clones is not present; checked against another copy, under half of the missing clones reflect an unresolved V gene, and the others are unexplained. That table is the source of V, J and clone size, and D and trimming were worked out from the DNA. Counted in this sample were about 270,000 clones; 60% of them appeared once. Around 0.92% of the sample comes from the top ten.

CDR1 and CDR2 are read off the germline V gene as SQVTM and ANQGSEA. The CDR3, cysteine through phenylalanine, is 17 amino acids long. The kept DNA is CDR3 alone, 51 bases in frame from the first base. Ends trimmed: V by 7 bases, J by 0 bases; bases unmatched to a gene: 12. General findings and caveats noted by the study authors: Compared with normal scalp, lesional scalp had higher clonality and more expanded CD8+ clones, particularly in alopecia totalis/universalis, a pattern that suggests antigenic drive. During tofacitinib treatment, many expanded lesional clones stuck around in both scalp and blood, and this persistence may partly explain why relapse happens after treatment is stopped. Tofacitinib significantly lowered scalp clonality and the number of expanded CD8+ clones among the top 100 scalp clones. The treated cohort was small, with a single nonresponder, so links between baseline CD8+ expansion and response need larger studies. Shared TCR sequences between patients were less evident than in mice, which may be partly attributable to HLA diversity in the patient population. Resident alphabeta T cells in normal human skin are also sequenced, complicating scalp TCR repertoire analysis, unlike mouse skin dominated by gammadelta T cells.

The specimen comprised CD4+ T cells sorted from blood, sampled at approximately week 52, from a patient treated with tofacitinib. This TCR was sampled from a human donor with alopecia areata. The chain is assembled from TRBV29-1 and TRBJ2-6; TRBD1 matches 7 bases in the middle. In nucleotide form, the sequence is TGCAGCGGTGTAGGAGGACAGGTAGTCTCTGGGGCCAACGTCCTGACTTTC. Its translation reads: CSGVGGQVVSGANVLTF.